This entry lists 17 T cell receptor beta chains sequenced from one sample in a study of post-analysis software for immune sequencing data. Whole-study findings and limits: Four or five TRBV segments, including TRBV5-6, TRBV5-1 and TRBV20-1, were more frequent in patients than controls.

Built from TCR beta cDNA, the libraries had unique molecular identifiers in them. TCRdb passed the PCR reads through MiXCR, listing each CDR3 protein once. The table records 450,000 to 650,000 distinct CDR3 sequences, roughly 45% of them present only once. These receptors have no identified antigens. Sequenced input: blood. The source of these receptors is a girl aged 10-17 years with multiple sclerosis.

This clonotype was seen a few times. The V and J genes are TRBV5-1 and TRBJ2-1, with D possibly TRBD1 on 6 matching bases. Trimming took off 4 bases at V and 7 bases at J, with 15 bases between the two ends. The CDR3 runs to 14 residues. CDR1 is SGHRS, CDR2 YFSETQ, per germline. CDR3 loop: CASSQDSDSNEQFF. In nucleotides, the CDR3 is TGCGCCAGCAGCCAGGACAGTGACTCGAATGAGCAGTTCTTC.

The chain uses TRBV15 and TRBJ2-7; the match to TRBD1 covers 8 bases. This CDR3 spans 14 amino acids. Germline V lookup: CDR1 LNHNV, CDR2 YYDKDF (reference sequence). The V and J ends lost 5 bases and 3 bases, in that order; junction bases with no gene match: 6. For the CDR3, the DNA is TGTGCCACCAGCCGCGGACAGGGTTTCTACGAGCAGTACTTC. Translation gives CATSRGQGFYEQYF.

The chain has TRBV5-1 and TRBJ2-1; no clear D gene. The CDR3 spans 17 residues. The ends were cut back, 3 bases at V and 1 base at J, with 17 bases in the middle. Germline CDR1 reads SGHRS; CDR2 reads YFSETQ. The CDR3 reads CASSSLSTHKSYNEQFF. The CDR3 nucleotides read TGCGCCAGCAGCTCCTTGAGTACCCATAAATCCTACAATGAGCAGTTCTTC.

The chain has TRBV10-3 and TRBJ1-1, with a possible D match to TRBD1 (6 bases). V was trimmed by 10 bases and J by 1 base, leaving 13 bases between them. In germline, CDR1 is ENHRY, CDR2 SYGVKD. This CDR3 contains 13 residues. The CDR3: CATQTGQNTEAFF. In DNA form, the CDR3 reads TGTGCCACGCAAACAGGGCAGAACACTGAAGCTTTCTTT.

This clonotype was observed a few times. This chain uses TRBV5-1 with TRBJ2-3; TRBD2 matches 7 bases. V trimming: 3 bases; J trimming: 9 bases; junction bases outside the gene matches: 13. The CDR3 runs 15 residues. Germline CDR1 SGHRS, CDR2 YFSETQ. CDR3 in DNA: TGCGCCAGCAGCTACCCCACGGACTGGCGGGGGACGCAGTATTTT. This gives the protein CASSYPTDWRGTQYF.

This clonotype appeared a few times. This chain links TRBV12-3 or TRBV12-4 with TRBJ1-2, with 8 bases fitting TRBD1. V was clipped by 6 bases and J by 5 bases; unmatched bases: 5. The CDR3 has 13 residues. In DNA form, the CDR3 reads TGTGCCAGCAGGCCGGGACAGGCTTATGGCTACACCTTC. This translates into CASRPGQAYGYTF.

The gene calls are TRBV20-1 and TRBJ1-1; 7 bases line up with TRBD1. After removal of 3 bases from V and 7 bases from J, the junction contained 14 bases not matched to a gene. This CDR3 has 15 residues. Looked up from germline, CDR1 is DFQATT and CDR2 is SNEGSKA (reference sequence). The CDR3: CSAREKRTGGIEAFF. In nucleotides, the CDR3 is TGCAGTGCTAGGGAGAAAAGGACAGGTGGGATTGAAGCTTTCTTT.

This clonotype came up a few times. This CDR3 is CASSQGAGNREQYF. The DNA of the CDR3 is TGCGCCAGCAGCCAAGGCGCGGGGAATCGCGAGCAGTACTTC. The chain couples TRBV4-1 to TRBJ2-7, with D possibly being TRBD2 (6 bases). The germline V gene has CDR1 MGHRA and CDR2 YSYEKL. V was shortened by 1 base and J by 6 bases, with 13 bases between the two germline ends. The CDR3 totals 14 residues.

This rearrangement joins TRBV5-1 to TRBJ1-2; D gene unclear. The CDR3 has 11 residues. Germline V lookup: CDR1 SGHRS, CDR2 YFSETQ. Trimming cost V 0 bases and J 13 bases, with 10 bases left between them. CDR3: CASSLGNDATF. The CDR3 DNA is TGCGCCAGCAGCTTGGGTAACGATGCCACCTTC.

This chain connects TRBV20-1 to TRBJ2-7; a weak D match, TRBD2 (5 bases). Trimming took off 3 bases at V and 3 bases at J, with 9 bases between the two ends. CDR1 DFQATT and CDR2 SNEGSKA come from the germline V gene (reference sequence). The CDR3 sequence is 12 residues long. This chain's CDR3 is CSASPSGYEQYF. In DNA form, the CDR3 reads TGCAGTGCTAGTCCCAGCGGCTACGAGCAGTACTTC.

The chain combines TRBV7-8 with TRBJ2-1; D possibly corresponds to TRBD2 (6 bases). V was pared by 1 base and J by 6 bases, with 10 bases between. Germline loops: CDR1 SGHVS, CDR2 FQNEAQ. CDR3 size: 14 residues. The CDR3 DNA sequence: TGTGCCAGCAGCTTAGGGAGGGTTGGCAATGAGCAGTTCTTC. The encoded protein is CASSLGRVGNEQFF.

The rearrangement uses TRBV12-3 or TRBV12-4 and TRBJ2-7; TRBD1 or TRBD2 may be the D gene (6 bases each). This CDR3 spans 14 amino acids. V was shortened by 6 bases and J by 3 bases, with 15 bases between the two germline ends. The chain's CDR3 is CASRMRGRNYEQYF. In nucleotides, the CDR3 is TGTGCCAGCAGGATGAGGGGGAGGAACTACGAGCAGTACTTC.

This chain uses TRBV10-3 with TRBJ2-3, with D unclear. The CDR3 has 15 amino acids. Per germline, CDR1 ENHRY and CDR2 SYGVKD. V lost 6 bases and J lost 8, with 21 bases in between. CDR3: CAISPTGDGAGTQYF. CDR3 in DNA: TGTGCCATCAGCCCCACGGGCGACGGCGCAGGTACGCAGTATTTT.

The chain uses TRBV7-9 and TRBJ1-2; D unresolved. Trimming removed 1 base at V and 6 bases at J, with 6 bases between. The germline V gene encodes CDR1 SEHNR and CDR2 FQNEAQ (reference sequence). This CDR3 has 12 amino acids. The CDR3 is CASSLELHGYTF. The CDR3 nucleotides are TGTGCCAGCAGCTTAGAACTGCATGGCTACACCTTC.

This chain uses TRBV28 with TRBJ2-7; D unclear. Germline V lookup: CDR1 MDHEN, CDR2 SYDVKM. This CDR3 has 13 amino acids. Between the trimmed V and J ends, which lost 5 bases and 2 bases, there was a span of 10 bases. CDR3 residues: CASSRNGPYEQYF. The CDR3 region has the DNA TGTGCCAGCAGTCGGAATGGGCCCTACGAGCAGTACTTC.

Only a few counts were recorded for this clonotype. The chain combines TRBV20-1 with TRBJ2-7; TRBD1 agrees at 8 bases. CDR1 is DFQATT, CDR2 SNEGSKA, per germline (reference sequence). Trimming took 5 bases from V and 3 from J; bases not matched to a gene: 9. This CDR3 contains 14 residues. CDR3 coding DNA: TGCAGTGCTCGCCGTGGACAGGGCCTCTACGAGCAGTACTTC. Translation: CSARRGQGLYEQYF.

The chain carries TRBV12-3 or TRBV12-4 and TRBJ1-2; D is perhaps TRBD1 (5 bases). Trimming took 5 bases from V and 4 from J, leaving 14 bases between them. CDR3 size: 14 residues. CDR3 nucleotide sequence: TGTGCCAGCAGTCAGCAGGGTTACGGCTATGGCTACACCTTC. Translation: CASSQQGYGYGYTF.